The source of this T cell receptor (beta chain) is a study of vaccination effects on CD4 cells after COVID-19. Study-wide context: Peptide-pool stimulation followed by sequencing identified expanded antigen-specific CD4+ clonotypes in the ViraFEST assay. Both early and late time points after vaccination provided samples from three convalescent patients. Study observations and caveats: New vaccine-induced clones dominated convalescents' post-vaccine spike-reactive clones.

The sample holds a few counts of this clone. Its antigen is still unknown. This CDR3 has 16 residues. CDR1 is SGDLS, CDR2 YYNGEE, per germline. J lost 5 bases, V lost 0 bases, and 5 bases had no gene match. Isolating CD4+ T cells followed 9 to 11 days of culture. It was between March and December 2020 that the person had a SARS-CoV-2 infection confirmed by PCR. Two-dose vaccination with either BNT162b2 or mRNA-1273 was given to the participants. TCRdb's table, derived via immunoSEQ multiplex PCR, lists solely in-frame clones and lacks some. This table has tens of thousands of clones, roughly 80% appearing once.

This chain connects TRBV9 to TRBJ2-7; 13 positions match TRBD2. This TCR was recovered from a human donor who had a prior SARS-CoV-2 infection. The source was CD4+ T cells from PBMCs cultured without peptide, collected after COVID-19 vaccination. CDR3 region: CASSVGGLAGLNEQYF. The DNA of the CDR3 is TGTGCCAGCAGCGTAGGGGGACTAGCGGGGCTAAACGAGCAGTACTTC.